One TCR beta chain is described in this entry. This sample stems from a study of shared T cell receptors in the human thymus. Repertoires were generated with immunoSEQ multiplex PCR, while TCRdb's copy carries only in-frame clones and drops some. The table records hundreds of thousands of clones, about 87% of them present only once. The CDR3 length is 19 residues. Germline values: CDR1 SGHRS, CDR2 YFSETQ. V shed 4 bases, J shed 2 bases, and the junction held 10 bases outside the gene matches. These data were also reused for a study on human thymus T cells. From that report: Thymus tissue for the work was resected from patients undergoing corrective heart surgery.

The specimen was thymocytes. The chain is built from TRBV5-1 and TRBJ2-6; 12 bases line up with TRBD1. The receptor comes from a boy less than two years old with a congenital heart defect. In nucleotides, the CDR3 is TGCGCCAGCAGCGGCATACCGGGACAGGGGGCAGCTGGGGCCAACGTCCTGACTTTC. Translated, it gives CASSGIPGQGAAGANVLTF.